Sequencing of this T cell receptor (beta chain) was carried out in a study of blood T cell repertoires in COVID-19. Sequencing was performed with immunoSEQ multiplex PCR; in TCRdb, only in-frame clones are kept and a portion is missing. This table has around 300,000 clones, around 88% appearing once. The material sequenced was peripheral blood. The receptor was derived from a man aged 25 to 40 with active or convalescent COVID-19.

The CDR3 here is CASRPPRGVHIQYF. CDR3 DNA: TGTGCCAGCAGACCCCCCCGCGGGGTTCACATTCAGTACTTC. V gene TRBV6-5 combines with J gene TRBJ2-4; D might be TRBD2 (6 bases). The CDR3 consists of 14 residues. Trimming removed 6 bases from V and 8 bases from J, with 17 bases in between. CDR1 is MNHEY and CDR2 is SVGAGI in the germline V gene.